The 27 T cell receptor beta chains in this list originate from one sample, sequenced in a study of monozygotic twins with inflammatory bowel disease. TCRdb reanalyzed the 5' RACE reads and collapses them to one entry per CDR3 protein, without DNA. This listing includes about 170,000 distinct CDR3 sequences. Sequenced: blood. The receptors were gathered from a human donor with ulcerative colitis or Crohn's disease, or a healthy co-twin of an affected twin (not recorded which).

CDR3 sequence reads: CASRPSGRFDGYTF. The chain links TRBV6-1 to TRBJ1-2; the D call of TRBD1 rests on TCRdb alone, since no DNA is present to check it. This CDR3 comprises 14 residues. Germline values: CDR1 MNHNS, CDR2 SASEGT.

V usage is TRBV25-1 and J usage is TRBJ2-1. Per the germline V gene, CDR1 is MGHDK and CDR2 is SYGVNS. The CDR3 runs 14 residues. CDR3: CASHRTGAYNEQFF.

The CDR3 sequence is CATSPTGTKNEQYF. This rearrangement joins TRBV24-1 to TRBJ2-7; the TCRdb D gene call, TRBD1, has no DNA to confirm it. Germline V gene lookup returns CDR1 KGHDR and CDR2 SFDVKD. The CDR3 contains 14 residues.

The chain joins TRBV18 to TRBJ2-7; as DNA is missing, the TRBD2 call by TCRdb cannot be tested. Germline CDR1 and CDR2: KGHSH and LQKENI. CDR3 length: 16 residues. The CDR3 here is CASSPFVAGDKNEQYF.

V and J are TRBV12-3 or TRBV12-4 and TRBJ2-2; TCRdb selects TRBD2, and the lack of DNA leaves this call unchecked. This CDR3 is built from 16 residues. The CDR3: CASSLRTSVNTGELFF.

This chain links TRBV5-5 with TRBJ2-7; TCRdb's D gene call, TRBD2, goes unchecked for lack of DNA. Germline CDR1 is SGHKS and CDR2 is YYEKEE (reference sequence). The CDR3 consists of 18 residues. The CDR3 loop is CASSLGASGIPTFYEQYF.

The chain has TRBV6-2 or TRBV6-3 and TRBJ1-1. The CDR3 length is 16 residues. Germline CDR1 is MNHEY and CDR2 is SVGEGT. The CDR3 region is CASSYDPWEMNTEAFF.

The chain employs TRBV5-1 and TRBJ2-1. The CDR3 length is 15 residues. The V gene's germline CDR1 is SGHRS and CDR2 YFSETQ. The CDR3 sequence is CASSLSGSSYNEQFF.

The CDR3 here is CASSPITGTGLFHEQYF. The rearrangement links TRBV12-3 or TRBV12-4 to TRBJ2-7; TCRdb gives TRBD1 as the D gene, but with no DNA this cannot be confirmed. The CDR3 runs to 17 residues.

The V and J genes are TRBV29-1 and TRBJ1-1. The CDR3 is 11 residues long. Germline CDR1 and CDR2: SQVTM and ANQGSEA. The CDR3 here is CSVERMTEAFF.

V usage is TRBV6-5 and J usage is TRBJ2-7; checking the TCRdb D call of TRBD1 is not possible without DNA. This CDR3 region has 14 residues. Germline values: CDR1 MNHEY, CDR2 SVGAGI. The CDR3 reads CASSLRGVSYEQYF.

V and J are TRBV28 and TRBJ2-2; TCRdb outputs TRBD1, but without DNA this stays unchecked. Germline CDR1 MDHEN, CDR2 SYDVKM. The CDR3 consists of 15 residues. The CDR3 spells CASNEGGIGAGELFF.

The chain couples TRBV7-2 to TRBJ2-1; the TCRdb call, TRBD1, lacks DNA for checking. The germline V gene has CDR1 SGHTA and CDR2 FQGNSA. CDR3 length: 14 amino acids. The CDR3 sequence is CGGAYIGSDNEQFF.

The gene calls are TRBV27 and TRBJ1-5. CDR3 length: 15 amino acids. Per the germline V gene, CDR1 is MNHEY and CDR2 is SMNVEV (reference sequence). The CDR3 is CASTVIPLGNQPQHF.

The chain uses TRBV28 and TRBJ2-7; the TRBD1 assignment by TCRdb is unverifiable without DNA. This CDR3 comprises 17 residues. Germline V gene data show CDR1 as MDHEN and CDR2 as SYDVKM. The CDR3 sequence: CASRPDRGQGGFYEQYF.

The chain joins TRBV15 to TRBJ2-3; TCRdb indicates TRBD2, and absent DNA this call remains unverified. The germline V gene has CDR1 LNHNV and CDR2 YYDKDF (reference sequence). CDR3 length: 17 amino acids. The chain's CDR3 is CATSRGASGNPTDTQYF.

The chain is built from TRBV3-1 and TRBJ2-1; as DNA is missing, the TRBD2 call by TCRdb cannot be tested. CDR1 and CDR2 (germline): LGHDT, YNNKEL (reference sequence). The CDR3 totals 14 residues. The CDR3 loop reads CASSTRLEFNEQFF.

This chain links TRBV7-6 with TRBJ2-5; no DNA is available, so the TRBD1 call from TCRdb remains unchecked. Germline values: CDR1 SGHVS, CDR2 FNYEAQ. This CDR3 is built from 14 residues. This CDR3 reads CASSLVGGVETQYF. The full variable domain, its missing parts supplied by reference TRBV7-6 and TRBJ2-5, is GAGVSQSPRYKVTKRGQDVALRCDPISGHVSLYWYRQALGQGPEFLTYFNYEAQQDKSGLPNDRFSAERPEGSISTLTIQRTEQRDSAMYRCASSLVGGVETQYFGPGTRLLVL.

The chain uses TRBV28 and TRBJ2-7; TCRdb outputs TRBD2, but without DNA this stays unchecked. The CDR3 extends over 11 amino acids. The germline CDR1 and CDR2 sequences are MDHEN and SYDVKM. CDR3 amino acids: CAAVAGNEQYF. Supplemented by reference TRBV28 and TRBJ2-7, the full variable domain reads DVKVTQSSRYLVKRTGEKVFLECVQDMDHENMFWYRQDPGLGLRLIYFSYDVKMKEKGDIPEGYSVSREKKERFSLILESASTNQTSMYLCAAVAGNEQYFGPGTRLTVT.

J is TRBJ1-2 and V is TRBV9. This CDR3 spans 12 amino acids. In germline, CDR1 is SGDLS, CDR2 YYNGEE. The CDR3 here is CASSVVGYGYTF.

The chain recombines TRBV19 with TRBJ1-1; TCRdb outputs TRBD1, but without DNA this stays unchecked. CDR1 LNHDA and CDR2 SQIVND come from the germline V gene (reference sequence). The CDR3 is 13 amino acids. The CDR3 sequence is CASSMRLGGRAFF.

This rearrangement joins TRBV13 to TRBJ2-2; TCRdb proposes TRBD2, but this gene call is untestable without DNA. From germline, CDR1 is PRHDT and CDR2 FYEKMQ (reference sequence). CDR3 length: 16 amino acids. The CDR3 spells CASSHGLAPNTGELFF.

The genes are TRBV6-1 and TRBJ2-1; without DNA, the TCRdb call of TRBD2 cannot be checked. The CDR3 covers 15 residues. Germline loops: CDR1 MNHNS, CDR2 SASEGT. CDR3 region: CASSPLRASYNEQFF.

The rearrangement uses TRBV7-8 and TRBJ1-3. The CDR3 contains 13 residues. Germline loops: CDR1 SGHVS, CDR2 FQNEAQ. CDR3 protein: CASSSPSGNTIYF.

This rearrangement joins TRBV29-1 to TRBJ2-1; no DNA is available, so the TRBD2 call from TCRdb remains unchecked. This CDR3 is built from 16 residues. The germline V gene encodes CDR1 SQVTM and CDR2 ANQGSEA. Here the CDR3 reads CSVEPPARRSYNEQFF.

The V call is TRBV11-2, the J call TRBJ2-7. Germline V gene sequence: CDR1 SGHAT, CDR2 FQNNGV. The CDR3 totals 13 residues. The CDR3 reads CASSFRLAYEQYF. The full variable domain, with the rest looked up from reference TRBV11-2 and TRBJ2-7, is EAGVAQSPRYKIIEKRQSVAFWCNPISGHATLYWYQQILGQGPKLLIQFQNNGVVDDSQLPKDRFSAERLKGVDSTLKIQPAKLEDSAVYLCASSFRLAYEQYFGPGTRLTVT.

The rearrangement uses TRBV29-1 and TRBJ2-7; lacking DNA, the TRBD2 call made by TCRdb goes unchecked. The CDR3 extends over 13 amino acids. CDR1 and CDR2 (germline): SQVTM, ANQGSEA. The chain's CDR3 is CSSSLAGAGEQYF.